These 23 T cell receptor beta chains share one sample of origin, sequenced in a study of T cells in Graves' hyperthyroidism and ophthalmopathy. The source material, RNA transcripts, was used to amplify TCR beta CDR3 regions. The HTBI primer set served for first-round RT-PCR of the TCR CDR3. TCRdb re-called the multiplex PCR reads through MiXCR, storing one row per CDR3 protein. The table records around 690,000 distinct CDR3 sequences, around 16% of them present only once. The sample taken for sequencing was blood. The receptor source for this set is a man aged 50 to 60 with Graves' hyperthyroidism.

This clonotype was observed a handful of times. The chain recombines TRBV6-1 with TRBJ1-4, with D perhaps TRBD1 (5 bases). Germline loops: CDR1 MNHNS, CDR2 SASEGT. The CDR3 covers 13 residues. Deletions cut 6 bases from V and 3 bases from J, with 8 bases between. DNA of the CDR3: TGTGCCAGCAGCAAGGGGCCTAATGAAAAACTGTTTTTT. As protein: CASSKGPNEKLFF.

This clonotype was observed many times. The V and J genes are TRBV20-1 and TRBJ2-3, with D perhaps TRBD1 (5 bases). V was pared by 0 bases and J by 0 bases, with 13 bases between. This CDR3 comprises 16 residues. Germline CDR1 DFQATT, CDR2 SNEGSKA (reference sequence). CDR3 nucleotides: TGCAGTGCTAGAGATTGGGGAAGGGGAAGCACAGATACGCAGTATTTT. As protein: CSARDWGRGSTDTQYF.

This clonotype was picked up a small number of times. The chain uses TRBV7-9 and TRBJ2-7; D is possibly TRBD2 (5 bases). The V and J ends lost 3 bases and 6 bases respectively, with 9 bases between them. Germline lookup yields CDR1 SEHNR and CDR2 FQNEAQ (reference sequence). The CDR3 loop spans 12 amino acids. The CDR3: CASSFGISEQYF. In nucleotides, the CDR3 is TGTGCCAGCAGCTTCGGGATAAGCGAGCAGTACTTC.

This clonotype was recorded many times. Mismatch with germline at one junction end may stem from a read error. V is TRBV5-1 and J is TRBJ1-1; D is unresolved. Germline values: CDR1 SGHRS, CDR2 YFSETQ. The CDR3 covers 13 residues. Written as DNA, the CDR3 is TGTGCCAGCCGACTGGGTCTCGGGACTGAAGCTTTCTTT. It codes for CASRLGLGTEAFF.

DNA of the CDR3: TGTGCCAGCAGCCCCCGACAGCTATCCGGGGCCAACGTCCTGACTTTC. Translating gives CASSPRQLSGANVLTF. The chain uses TRBV3-1 and TRBJ2-6; D perhaps matches TRBD1 (5 bases). V lost 4 bases and J lost 4, with 14 bases in between. This CDR3 is built from 16 residues. CDR1 is LGHDT and CDR2 is YNNKEL in the germline V gene (reference sequence). The full variable domain, with the rest looked up from reference TRBV3-1 and TRBJ2-6, is DTAVSQTPKYLVTQMGNDKSIKCEQNLGHDTMYWYKQDSKKFLKIMFSYNNKELIINETVPNRFSPKSPDKAHLNLHINSLELGDSAVYFCASSPRQLSGANVLTFGAGSRLTVL.

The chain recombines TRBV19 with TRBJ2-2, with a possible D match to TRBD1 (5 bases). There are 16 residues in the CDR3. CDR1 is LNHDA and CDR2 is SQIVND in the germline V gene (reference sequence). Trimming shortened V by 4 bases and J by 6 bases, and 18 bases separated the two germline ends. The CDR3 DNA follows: TGTGCCAGTAGTACCACCGACAGCCTTTTGGCCGGGGAGCTGTTTTTT. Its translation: CASSTTDSLLAGELFF.

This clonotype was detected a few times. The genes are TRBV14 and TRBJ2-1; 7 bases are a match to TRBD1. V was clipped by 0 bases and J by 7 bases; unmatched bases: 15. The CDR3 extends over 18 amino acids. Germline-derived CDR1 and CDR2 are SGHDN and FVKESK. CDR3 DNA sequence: TGTGCCAGCAGCCAAGATCACCCCAATGACAGGGTCAAGAATGAGCAGTTCTTC. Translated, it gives CASSQDHPNDRVKNEQFF.

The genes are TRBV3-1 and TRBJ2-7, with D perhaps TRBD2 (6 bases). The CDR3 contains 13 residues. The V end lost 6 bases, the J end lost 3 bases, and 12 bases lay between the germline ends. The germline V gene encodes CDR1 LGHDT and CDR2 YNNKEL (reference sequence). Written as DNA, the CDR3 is TGTGCCAGCAGGTCGGGAGCGAACTACGAGCAGTACTTC. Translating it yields CASRSGANYEQYF.

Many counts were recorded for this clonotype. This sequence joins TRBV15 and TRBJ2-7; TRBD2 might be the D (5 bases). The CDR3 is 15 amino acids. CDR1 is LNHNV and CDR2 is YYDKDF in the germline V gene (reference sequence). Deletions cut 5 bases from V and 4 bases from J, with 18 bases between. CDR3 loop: CATSGSDPTGYEQYF. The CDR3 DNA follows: TGTGCCACCAGCGGGTCGGACCCCACGGGATACGAGCAGTACTTC.

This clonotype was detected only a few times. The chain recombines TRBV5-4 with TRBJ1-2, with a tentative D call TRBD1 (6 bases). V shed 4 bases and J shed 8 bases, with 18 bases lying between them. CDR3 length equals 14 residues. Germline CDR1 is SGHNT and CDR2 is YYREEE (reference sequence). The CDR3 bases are TGTGCCAGCAGCCCTGATCAGGGGAAGAGAGGCTACACCTTC. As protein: CASSPDQGKRGYTF.

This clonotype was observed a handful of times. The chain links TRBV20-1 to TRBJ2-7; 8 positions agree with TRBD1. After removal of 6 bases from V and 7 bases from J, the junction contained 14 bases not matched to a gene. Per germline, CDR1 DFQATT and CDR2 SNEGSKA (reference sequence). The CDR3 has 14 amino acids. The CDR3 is CSATIRGRLNEQYF. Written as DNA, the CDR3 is TGCAGTGCCACAATCAGGGGGCGCTTAAATGAGCAGTACTTC.

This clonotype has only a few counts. The CDR3 sequence: CAVTAANYGYTF. DNA for the CDR3: TGTGCGGTAACAGCAGCTAACTATGGCTACACCTTC. This chain uses TRBV6-2 or TRBV6-3 with TRBJ1-2; no firm D call. The germline gives CDR1 MNHEY, CDR2 SVGEGT. This CDR3 comprises 12 residues.

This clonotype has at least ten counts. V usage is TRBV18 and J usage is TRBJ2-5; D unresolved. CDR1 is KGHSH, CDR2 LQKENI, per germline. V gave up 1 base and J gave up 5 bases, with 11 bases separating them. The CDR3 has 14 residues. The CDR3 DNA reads TGTGCCAGCTCACCACTCGACGAGGTGGAGACCCAGTACTTC. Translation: CASSPLDEVETQYF.

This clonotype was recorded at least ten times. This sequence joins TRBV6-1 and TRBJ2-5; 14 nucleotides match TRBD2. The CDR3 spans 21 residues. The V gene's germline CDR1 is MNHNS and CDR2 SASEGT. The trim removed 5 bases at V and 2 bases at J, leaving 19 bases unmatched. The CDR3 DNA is TGTGCCAGCAGTTACAAGATTTTAACGGGACTAGCGGGAGTGGCGCAAGAGACCCAGTACTTC. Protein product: CASSYKILTGLAGVAQETQYF.

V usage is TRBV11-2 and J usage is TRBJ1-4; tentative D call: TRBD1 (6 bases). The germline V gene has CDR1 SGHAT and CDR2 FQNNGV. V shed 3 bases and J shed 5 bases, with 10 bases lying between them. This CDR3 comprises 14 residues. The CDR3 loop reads CASSFTRGNEKLFF. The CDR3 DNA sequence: TGTGCCAGCAGCTTTACCAGGGGCAATGAAAAACTGTTTTTT.

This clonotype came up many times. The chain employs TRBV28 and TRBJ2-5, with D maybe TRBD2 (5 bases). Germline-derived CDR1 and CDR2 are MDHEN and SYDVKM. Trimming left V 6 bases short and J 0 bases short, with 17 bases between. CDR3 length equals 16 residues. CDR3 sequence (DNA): TGTGCCAGCAGCCTACACTCACCGGGATACCAAGAGACCCAGTACTTC. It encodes CASSLHSPGYQETQYF.

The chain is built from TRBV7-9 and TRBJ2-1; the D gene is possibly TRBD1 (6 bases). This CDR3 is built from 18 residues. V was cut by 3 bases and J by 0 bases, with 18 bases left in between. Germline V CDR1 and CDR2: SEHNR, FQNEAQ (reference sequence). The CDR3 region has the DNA TGTGCCAGCAGCTTCTTGCCCGGGACACGGAGCTCCTACAATGAGCAGTTCTTC. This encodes CASSFLPGTRSSYNEQFF. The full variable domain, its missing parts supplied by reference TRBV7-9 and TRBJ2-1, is DTGVSQNPRHKITKRGQNVTFRCDPISEHNRLYWYRQTLGQGPEFLTYFQNEAQLEKSRLLSDRFSAERPKGSFSTLEIQRTEQGDSAMYLCASSFLPGTRSSYNEQFFGPGTRLTVL.

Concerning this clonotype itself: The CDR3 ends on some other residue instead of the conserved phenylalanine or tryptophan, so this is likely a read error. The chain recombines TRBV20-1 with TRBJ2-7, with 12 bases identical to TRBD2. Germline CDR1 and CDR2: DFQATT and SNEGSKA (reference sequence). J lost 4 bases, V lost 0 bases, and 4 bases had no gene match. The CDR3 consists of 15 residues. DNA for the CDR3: TGCAGTGCTAGAGATACACTAGCGGGAGGTTACGAGCAGTACCTC. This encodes CSARDTLAGGYEQYL.

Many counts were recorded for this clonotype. CDR3 in amino acids: CASSESWPATGELFF. The CDR3 DNA reads as TGCGCCAGCAGTGAGTCTTGGCCGGCCACCGGGGAGCTGTTTTTT. The chain recombines TRBV10-1 with TRBJ2-2; D uncertain. The CDR3 totals 15 residues. Trimming stripped 0 bases from V and 4 bases from J, with 9 bases between. Germline loops: CDR1 WNHNN, CDR2 SYGVQD (reference sequence).

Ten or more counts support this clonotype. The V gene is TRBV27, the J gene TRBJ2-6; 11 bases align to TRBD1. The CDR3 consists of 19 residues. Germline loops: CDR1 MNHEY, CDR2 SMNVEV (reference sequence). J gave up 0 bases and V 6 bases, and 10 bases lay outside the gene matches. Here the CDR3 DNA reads TGTGCCAGCAGACATCACGGGACAGGGGGTCTCTCTGGGGCCAACGTCCTGACTTTC. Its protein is CASRHHGTGGLSGANVLTF.

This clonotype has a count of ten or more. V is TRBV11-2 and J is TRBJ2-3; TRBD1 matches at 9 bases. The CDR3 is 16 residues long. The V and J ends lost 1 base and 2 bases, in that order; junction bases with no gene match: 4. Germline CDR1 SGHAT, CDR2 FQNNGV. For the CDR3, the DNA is TGTGCCAGCAGCTTAGTGGGACAGGGATACACAGATACGCAGTATTTT. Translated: CASSLVGQGYTDTQYF.

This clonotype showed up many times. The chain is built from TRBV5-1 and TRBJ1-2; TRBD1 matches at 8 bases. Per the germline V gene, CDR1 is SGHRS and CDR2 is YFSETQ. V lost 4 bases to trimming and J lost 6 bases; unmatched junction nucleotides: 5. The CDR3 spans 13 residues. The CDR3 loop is CASSKDRADGYTF. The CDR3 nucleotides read TGCGCCAGCAGCAAGGACAGGGCTGATGGCTACACCTTC.

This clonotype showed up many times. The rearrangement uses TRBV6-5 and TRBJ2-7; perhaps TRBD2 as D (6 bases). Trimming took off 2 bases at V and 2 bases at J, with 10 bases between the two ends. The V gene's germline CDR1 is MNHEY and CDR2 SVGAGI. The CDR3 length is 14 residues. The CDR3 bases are TGTGCCAGCAGTTACAAGGAGGGACCCTACGAGCAGTACTTC. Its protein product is CASSYKEGPYEQYF.